Listed below are T cell receptor beta chains from one sample, sequenced in a study of T cell repertoires in cytomegalovirus infection. One entry per CDR3 protein results from TCRdb running MiXCR on the reads. The data hold some 54,000 distinct CDR3 sequences, with around a fifth observed a single time. Their recognized antigens are unknown. The source was CD8+ T cells from cultured PBMCs, collected from culture after CMV antigen stimulation. The receptors derive from a human donor in good health (CMV status not recorded). Some clones in this sample may be carry-over from other donors' samples. CDR3s include the opening cysteine and the closing phenylalanine or tryptophan. D genes are given only for firm matches. Not all rows give a size; the values are once, few, many and, for expanded clones, a class.

TRBV9	TRBJ2-5	.	few	TGTGCCAGCAGTCCGGGCGGGACGGACCAAGAGACCCAGTACTTC	CASSPGGTDQETQYF
TRBV7-2	TRBJ1-5	.	few	TGTGCCAGCAGCTTAGTCTCAGGGGACCTACCACAGCCCCAGCATTTT	CASSLVSGDLPQPQHF
TRBV11-2	TRBJ2-5	.	.	TGTGCCAGCAGCCCCCGACAGGTCGGATGGCAAGAGACCCAGTACTTC	CASSPRQVGWQETQYF
TRBV7-2	TRBJ1-6	TRBD1	.	TGTGCCAGCAGCTTCCTGGACAGGGGGCTCTCCTATAATTCACCCCTCCACTTT	CASSFLDRGLSYNSPLHF
TRBV6-2/TRBV6-3	TRBJ2-3	.	few	TGTGCCAGCAGTTACGTTGTTTCAGATACGCAGTATTTT	CASSYVVSDTQYF
TRBV7-6	TRBJ2-3	TRBD2	.	TGTGCCAGCAGCTTAGCGCACTCACAGCGGGGAGAAACAGATACGCAGTATTTT	CASSLAHSQRGETDTQYF
TRBV29-1	TRBJ1-1	.	.	TGCAGCGTTGAAGCCCGTGAAGCTTTCTTT	CSVEAREAFF
TRBV4-1	TRBJ2-7	.	.	TGCGCCAGCAGTCCAGTCCTGAGCTCCTACGAGCAGTACTTC	CASSPVLSSYEQYF
TRBV7-2	TRBJ2-7	.	.	TGTGCCAGCAGCTTAGGGTATCCCGAGCAGTACTTC	CASSLGYPEQYF
TRBV20-1	TRBJ1-2	.	few	TGCAGTGCGATGGACAGCTATGGCTACACCTTC	CSAMDSYGYTF
TRBV20-1	TRBJ2-1	.	few	TGCAGTGCCCCCAGGGTTAGCTCCTACAATGAGCAGTTCTTC	CSAPRVSSYNEQFF
TRBV28	TRBJ1-6	.	.	TGTGCCAGCAGTCACCGGGACACCTCAAGAGACAATTCACCCCTCCACTTT	CASSHRDTSRDNSPLHF
TRBV7-9	TRBJ2-6	.	few	TGTGCCAGCAGCTTAGTCAGGGCGGGGGCCAACGTCCTGACTTTC	CASSLVRAGANVLTF
TRBV6-2/TRBV6-3	TRBJ2-7	.	.	TGTGCCAGCAGTCAACACGAGCGGACCAGCTCCTACGAGCAGTACTTC	CASSQHERTSSYEQYF
TRBV7-2	TRBJ1-2	.	.	TGTGCCAGCAGTTGGACGGTCAACTATGGCTACACCTTC	CASSWTVNYGYTF
TRBV7-2	TRBJ2-1	.	.	TGTGCCAGCAGCTTTTTCGATAATGAGCAGTTCTTC	CASSFFDNEQFF
TRBV7-9	TRBJ2-1	TRBD1	.	TGTGCCAGCAGCTTAGCCCGGGACAGGGACAATGAGCAGTTCTTC	CASSLARDRDNEQFF
TRBV7-9	TRBJ2-7	.	.	TGTGCCAGCAGCTCGAAGGGTCACTACGAGCAGTACTTC	CASSSKGHYEQYF
TRBV4-1	TRBJ2-7	.	few	TGCGCCAGCAGTCCAGAGAGAAGCTCCTACGAGCAGTACTTC	CASSPERSSYEQYF
TRBV7-9	TRBJ2-5	.	few	TGTGCCAGCAGCGAGGACAGCCAACAAGAGACCCAGTACTTC	CASSEDSQQETQYF
TRBV6-2/TRBV6-3	TRBJ1-2	TRBD1	few	TGTGCCAGCAGTTACTCAAGACAGGGGGTTTTGCTTCACCCTCACACCTTC	CASSYSRQGVLLHPHTF
TRBV7-8	TRBJ2-3	.	.	TGTGCCAGCGGACGGGGTTACGCAGATACGCAGTATTTT	CASGRGYADTQYF